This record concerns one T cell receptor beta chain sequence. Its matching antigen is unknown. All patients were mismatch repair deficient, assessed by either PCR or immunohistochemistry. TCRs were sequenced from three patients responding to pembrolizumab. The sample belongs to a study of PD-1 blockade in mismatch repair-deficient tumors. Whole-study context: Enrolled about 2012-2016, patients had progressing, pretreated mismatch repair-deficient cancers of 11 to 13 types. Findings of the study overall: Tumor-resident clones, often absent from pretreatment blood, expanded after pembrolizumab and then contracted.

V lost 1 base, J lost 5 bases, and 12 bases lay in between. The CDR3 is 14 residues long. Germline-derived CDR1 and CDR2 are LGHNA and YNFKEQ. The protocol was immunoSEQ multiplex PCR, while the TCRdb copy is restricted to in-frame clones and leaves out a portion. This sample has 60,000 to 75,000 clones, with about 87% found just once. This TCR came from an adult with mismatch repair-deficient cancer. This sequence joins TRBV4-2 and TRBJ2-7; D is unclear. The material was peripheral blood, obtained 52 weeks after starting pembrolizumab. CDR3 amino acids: CASSQVGTRDEQYF. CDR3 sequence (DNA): TGTGCCAGCAGCCAAGTTGGCACCCGGGACGAGCAGTACTTC.